This is a list of T cell receptor beta chains from one sample in a study of blood T cell repertoires in COVID-19. Data came from immunoSEQ multiplex PCR; TCRdb stores just in-frame clones and leaves some out. The sample lists roughly 230,000 clones, around 84% occurring once. The sample consisted of PBMCs or T cells enriched from blood (not recorded which). The receptors were sampled from a woman between 45 and 65 years old who had been exposed to COVID-19. CDR3s leave out the opening cysteine and the closing phenylalanine or tryptophan.

length: 14
V: TRBV3-1/TRBV3-2
J: TRBJ2-2
CDR3: ASSQAQPGTTGELF

length: 11
V: TRBV2
J: TRBJ1-2
CDR3: ASSLQGPYGYT

length: 13
V: TRBV7-2
J: TRBJ1-6
CDR3: ASSTSGIGNSPLH

length: 13
V: TRBV10-2
J: TRBJ2-3
CDR3: ASRGAGGITDTQY

length: 12
V: TRBV5-4
J: TRBJ2-6
CDR3: ASSPTGGANVLT

length: 14
V: TRBV9
J: TRBJ1-2
CDR3: ASSAQGARANYGYT

length: 10
V: TRBV6-5
J: TRBJ1-2
CDR3: ASSYGGLGYT

length: 14
V: TRBV29-1
J: TRBJ2-1
CDR3: SVAGGDRASYNEQF

length: 12
V: TRBV19
J: TRBJ1-2
CDR3: ASSRTAFNYGYT

length: 12
V: TRBV7-2
J: TRBJ2-1
CDR3: ASSLTGVYNEQF

length: 12
V: TRBV20-1
J: TRBJ1-1
CDR3: SASLGTGDTEAF

length: 10
V: TRBV18
J: TRBJ1-2
CDR3: ASCQGQGHCT

length: 11
V: TRBV12-3/TRBV12-4
J: TRBJ1-6
CDR3: ASSSSSGSPLH

length: 14
V: TRBV19
J: TRBJ1-2
CDR3: ASSIAERGGSYGYT

length: 13
V: TRBV28
J: TRBJ2-7
CDR3: ASSPPSHRASEQY

length: 15
V: TRBV5-6
J: TRBJ1-6
CDR3: ASSSLDRSSYNSPLH

length: 14
V: TRBV9
J: TRBJ2-1
CDR3: ASSVTAGRGQNEQF

length: 15
V: TRBV7-6
J: TRBJ1-2
CDR3: ASSLAPSRGSLYGYT

length: 13
V: TRBV9
J: TRBJ2-1
CDR3: ASSGTQGYGNEQF

length: 14
V: TRBV6-1
J: TRBJ1-1
CDR3: ASSALNRGRGTEAF

length: 14
V: TRBV7-3
J: TRBJ2-3
CDR3: ASSLSGGDLRDTQY

length: 13
V: TRBV24-1
J: TRBJ2-7
CDR3: ATSESGTGGDEQY

length: 11
V: TRBV12-3/TRBV12-4
J: TRBJ1-2
CDR3: ASSEKAVYGYT

length: 12
V: TRBV5-6
J: TRBJ1-2
CDR3: ASSFQASNYGYT

length: 13
V: TRBV2
J: TRBJ2-5
CDR3: ASSPTGSRGETQY

length: 10
V: TRBV5-4
J: TRBJ2-3
CDR3: ASTNRGDTQY

length: 10
V: TRBV5-4
J: TRBJ1-1
CDR3: ASSGRGTEAF

length: 11
V: TRBV3-1/TRBV3-2
J: TRBJ2-5
CDR3: ASSQEGGETQY

length: 13
V: TRBV5-6
J: TRBJ1-2
CDR3: ASSSGQTFNYGYT

length: 14
V: TRBV18
J: TRBJ2-3
CDR3: ASSPPGGGITDTQY

length: 10
V: TRBV29-1
J: TRBJ1-2
CDR3: SVSRGDYGYT

length: 12
V: TRBV6-2/TRBV6-3
J: TRBJ1-6
CDR3: ASSHGQGLSPLH

length: 11
V: TRBV19
J: TRBJ2-1
CDR3: ASSYRVADEQF